This TCR beta chain was documented in a study of CXCR3-negative and CXCR3-positive naive CD8 T cells. Study results and caveats: Cryopreserved cells partially lost CXCR3 expression, and fresh PBMCs were used in most assays. CXCR3-negative naive cells had less hydrophobic TRB CDR3s than did CXCR3-positive naive cells. Memory CD8+ cells showed much lower diversity, while both naive subsets displayed comparably high diversity. Similar TRBV-TRBJ usage was seen in naive cells (both CXCR3-negative and CXCR3-positive), but memory cells differed.

UMI-tagged TRB cDNA libraries were built via 5' RACE. No DNA is given; TCRdb re-called the 5' RACE reads and lists each CDR3 protein once. Listed are around 120,000 distinct CDR3 sequences; roughly 0.62% falls within the top ten. The length of the CDR3 is 15 residues. About this clonotype itself: Its antigen is unknown.

Source material: naive CXCR3+ CD8+ T cells from blood. Subset given: CD45RO-CCR7+CD27+CD95- naive CD8+ T cells expressing CXCR3 (TNR3+). The chain recombines TRBV12-3 or TRBV12-4 with TRBJ2-7; no DNA is available, so the TRBD2 call from TCRdb remains unchecked. The receptor was derived from a human donor in good health. Some clones in this sample may be carry-over from other donors' samples. CDR3 in amino acids: CASSFAYQAPYEQYF.